The clone carrying this T cell receptor (beta chain) was picked up many times. The antigen remains undetermined. The sample is drawn from a study of CD8 T cells in ankylosing spondylitis. Study observations and caveats: As reported, disease-linked clones showed significant enrichment in matched ankylosing spondylitis synovial fluid. CD8+ cells made up the disease-linked clones, which were relatively rare in peripheral blood.

TCRdb fed the 5' RACE reads into MiXCR, producing one record per CDR3 protein. This table holds around 230,000 distinct CDR3 sequences, around 8% found once. The germline gives CDR1 SGHNT, CDR2 YYREEE (reference sequence). V dropped 0 bases and J dropped 8; count of bases not matched to a gene: 9. CDR3 length: 16 residues. V usage is TRBV5-4 and J usage is TRBJ2-1, with 9 bases fitting TRBD2. This TCR was sampled from a female donor with ankylosing spondylitis or in good health (not recorded which). Sequenced input: blood, either unsorted or a sorted T cell fraction (not recorded which). This CDR3 is CASSLAGGTSLYEQFF. CDR3 in DNA: TGTGCCAGCAGCTTGGCCGGAGGGACTAGCCTCTATGAGCAGTTCTTC.